Listed here are 26 T cell receptor beta chains from one sample, sequenced in a study of blood T cell repertoires in COVID-19 (dated by TCRdb to 2018 to 2020). Library prep was done by the immunoSEQ multiplex PCR assay. The source is immuneACCESS, and TCRdb retained only in-frame sequences with V and J called. Part of the clones is not carried over; for the studies checked, unresolved V genes explain less than half of this, and the remainder is unexplained. A total of under 250,000 clones appear in this sample, 65% to 90% of them only once. The top ten clonotypes cover approximately 10% of the sample. Sequencing was done on a sample of peripheral blood. Every receptor here comes from a man aged 50-59 years with COVID-19, enrolled during active disease.

This chain uses TRBV20-1 with TRBJ1-1; perhaps TRBD1 as D (5 bases). CDR3 length equals 13 residues. V lost 3 bases, J lost 8 bases, and 16 bases lay in between. Germline CDR1 DFQATT, CDR2 SNEGSKA (reference sequence). CDR3 amino acids: CSASEGGEIEAFF. The CDR3 DNA reads TGCAGTGCTAGTGAAGGAGGGGAGATCGAAGCTTTCTTT.

This chain connects TRBV7-6 to TRBJ2-1; 10 nucleotides agree with TRBD2. The CDR3 has 18 residues. Germline V gives CDR1 SGHVS, CDR2 FNYEAQ. J gave up 0 bases and V 5 bases, and 10 bases lay outside the gene matches. CDR3 region: CASSKGLAGDSSYNEQFF. For the CDR3, the DNA is TGTGCCAGCAGCAAGGGTCTAGCGGGGGATAGCTCCTACAATGAGCAGTTCTTC. The full variable domain, completed using reference TRBV7-6 and TRBJ2-1, is GAGVSQSPRYKVTKRGQDVALRCDPISGHVSLYWYRQALGQGPEFLTYFNYEAQQDKSGLPNDRFSAERPEGSISTLTIQRTEQRDSAMYRCASSKGLAGDSSYNEQFFGPGTRLTVL.

The table lists this clone with a count of one. This chain joins TRBV7-3 and TRBJ2-1, with D possibly being TRBD2 (5 bases). The V end lost 7 bases, the J end lost 4 bases, and 14 bases lay between the germline ends. Germline CDR1 SGHTA, CDR2 FQGTGA. The CDR3 contains 14 residues. In DNA, the CDR3 is TGTGCCAGCAAGGTGGATGGCGGGTACAATGAGCAGTTCTTC. It is translated as CASKVDGGYNEQFF.

The sample holds one count of this clone. V usage is TRBV18 and J usage is TRBJ2-2; 8 positions agree with TRBD1. The CDR3 is made up of 20 amino acids. J gave up 2 bases and V 5 bases, and 19 bases lay outside the gene matches. The germline V gene encodes CDR1 KGHSH and CDR2 LQKENI. CDR3 region: CASSTDRAGSLVGNTGELFF. The CDR3 nucleotides read TGTGCCAGCTCAACGGACAGGGCCGGTTCTCTGGTGGGCAACACCGGGGAGCTGTTTTTT.

This clone was observed once. This sequence joins TRBV19 and TRBJ2-7; D not certain. V shed 3 bases and J shed 1 base, with 10 bases lying between them. Looked up from germline, CDR1 is LNHDA and CDR2 is SQIVND (reference sequence). The CDR3 has 14 residues. The CDR3 nucleotides are TGTGCCAGTAGTATTGACACGATGTCCTACGAGCAGTACTTC. Translation: CASSIDTMSYEQYF. Full variable domain (remainder filled in from reference TRBV19 and TRBJ2-7): DGGITQSPKYLFRKEGQNVTLSCEQNLNHDAMYWYRQDPGQGLRLIYYSQIVNDFQKGDIAEGYSVSREKKESFPLTVTSAQKNPTAFYLCASSIDTMSYEQYFGPGTRLTVT.

The chain links TRBV13 to TRBJ1-1, with TRBD1 identical over 7 bases. CDR1 and CDR2 from the germline V gene are PRHDT and FYEKMQ (reference sequence). The length of the CDR3 is 13 residues. J was trimmed by 6 bases and V by 4 bases; bases with no gene match: 5. CDR3 sequence reads: CASSYRTGPEAFF. Written as DNA, the CDR3 is TGTGCCAGCAGCTACCGGACAGGACCTGAAGCTTTCTTT.

This chain links TRBV9 with TRBJ2-3; the D is unclear. Germline V lookup: CDR1 SGDLS, CDR2 YYNGEE. The CDR3 loop spans 14 amino acids. V was pared by 2 bases and J by 4 bases, with 11 bases between. The CDR3 region has the DNA TGTGCCAGCAGCGTGCTGGTGGCCGCAGATACGCAGTATTTT. Amino acids: CASSVLVAADTQYF.

The gene calls are TRBV6-6 and TRBJ2-7; D unresolved. Trimming took off 7 bases at V and 2 bases at J, with 12 bases between the two ends. Germline loops: CDR1 MNHNY, CDR2 SVGAGI (reference sequence). CDR3 size: 13 residues. The CDR3 DNA reads TGTGCCAGCAAAGCCCCAGGTCCCTACGAGCAGTACTTC. Amino acid sequence: CASKAPGPYEQYF.

V is TRBV6-5 and J is TRBJ1-2, with 7 bases matching TRBD1. The CDR3 is 14 amino acids. Per the germline V gene, CDR1 is MNHEY and CDR2 is SVGAGI. The V gene end was trimmed by 5 bases and the J gene end by 4 bases; junction bases not matched to a gene: 7. CDR3 protein: CASSTRTGPYGYTF. The CDR3 DNA reads as TGTGCCAGCAGTACCAGGACAGGACCCTATGGCTACACCTTC.

The V gene is TRBV18, the J gene TRBJ1-5; the D is unclear. Per germline, CDR1 KGHSH and CDR2 LQKENI. Trimming stripped 1 base from V and 2 bases from J, with 12 bases between. This CDR3 spans 16 amino acids. CDR3 sequence: CASSPQGGPGNQPQHF. The DNA for the CDR3 is TGTGCCAGCTCACCACAGGGAGGCCCTGGCAATCAGCCCCAGCATTTT.

The chain is built from TRBV4-2 and TRBJ1-2; D perhaps matches TRBD1 (6 bases). V lost 0 bases and J lost 7, with 12 bases in between. The CDR3 is 14 residues long. In germline, CDR1 is LGHNA, CDR2 YNFKEQ. Here the CDR3 reads CASSQDQGGFGYTF. CDR3 coding DNA: TGTGCCAGCAGCCAAGATCAAGGGGGTTTTGGCTACACCTTC.

The chain couples TRBV19 to TRBJ1-2; 7 nucleotides line up with TRBD1. Germline CDR1 reads LNHDA; CDR2 reads SQIVND (reference sequence). V was pared by 8 bases and J by 4 bases, with 4 bases of the junction left unmatched. The CDR3 is 12 amino acids. CDR3 sequence reads: CASQYRGYGYTF. CDR3 DNA: TGTGCCAGTCAATACAGGGGCTATGGCTACACCTTC. Variable domain in full (rest from reference TRBV19 and TRBJ1-2): DGGITQSPKYLFRKEGQNVTLSCEQNLNHDAMYWYRQDPGQGLRLIYYSQIVNDFQKGDIAEGYSVSREKKESFPLTVTSAQKNPTAFYLCASQYRGYGYTFGSGTRLTVV.

The rearrangement joins TRBV3-1 (or the pseudogene TRBV3-2) to TRBJ1-3, with 8 bases aligning to TRBD1. Germline CDR1 and CDR2: LGHDT and YNNKEL (reference sequence). The ends lost 4 bases at V and 1 base at J; junction bases unmatched: 3. The CDR3 consists of 15 residues. The CDR3 sequence: CASSLQGGSGNTIYF. DNA for the CDR3: TGTGCCAGCAGCCTACAGGGGGGGTCTGGAAACACCATATATTTT.

The V and J genes are TRBV18 and TRBJ1-3, with 7 bases that match TRBD1. Trimming removed 2 bases from V and 2 bases from J; junction bases left unmatched: 6. Germline V gene sequence: CDR1 KGHSH, CDR2 LQKENI. There are 16 residues in the CDR3. As DNA, the CDR3 is TGTGCCAGCTCACCATTAGGGACAGCAACTGGAAACACCATATATTTT. It specifies CASSPLGTATGNTIYF.

The chain is built from TRBV19 and TRBJ2-7; unclear D gene. The CDR3 covers 13 residues. The V end lost 3 bases, the J end lost 2 bases, and 8 bases lay between the germline ends. Germline lookup yields CDR1 LNHDA and CDR2 SQIVND (reference sequence). CDR3 loop: CASSMSRAYEQYF. The CDR3 coding sequence is TGTGCCAGTAGTATGTCCCGCGCCTACGAGCAGTACTTC.

The chain employs TRBV3-1 (or the pseudogene TRBV3-2) and TRBJ1-4; 7 bases agree with TRBD1. CDR3 length equals 15 residues. The germline V gene has CDR1 LGHDT and CDR2 YNNKEL (reference sequence). With V trimmed by 2 bases and J by 5 bases, 5 bases remained unmatched. The CDR3 DNA follows: TGTGCCAGCAGCCAAACGACAGGGATGAATGAAAAACTGTTTTTT. This encodes CASSQTTGMNEKLFF.

The genes are TRBV18 and TRBJ2-1; 9 bases are shared with TRBD1. Germline lookup yields CDR1 KGHSH and CDR2 LQKENI. The CDR3 runs to 17 residues. The V gene end was trimmed by 3 bases and the J gene end by 3 bases; junction bases not matched to a gene: 9. The chain's CDR3 is CASSPRGGQGSYNEQFF. In nucleotides, the CDR3 is TGTGCCAGCTCACCCCGAGGGGGACAGGGTAGCTACAATGAGCAGTTCTTC.

Concerning this clone: The junction departs from the called germline gene at one end, perhaps through a read error. The chain links TRBV10-3 to TRBJ1-1; no firm D call. This CDR3 contains 12 residues. Looked up from germline, CDR1 is ENHRY and CDR2 is SYGVKD. The CDR3 reads CAISIDNSEAFF. CDR3 in DNA: TGCGCCATCAGTATAGACAATAGTGAAGCTTTCTTT.

The rearrangement uses TRBV30 and TRBJ1-4; 7 bases line up with TRBD1. V lost 2 bases, J lost 4 bases, and 1 base stayed unmatched. Looked up from germline, CDR1 is GTSNPN and CDR2 is SVGIG (reference sequence). This CDR3 is built from 13 residues. The CDR3 is CAWSRQGNEKLFF. The CDR3 nucleotides read TGTGCCTGGAGTAGACAGGGTAATGAAAAACTGTTTTTT.

This sequence joins TRBV15 and TRBJ1-3, with 7 bases that match TRBD1. Trimming cost V 3 bases and J 7 bases; bases outside gene matches: 6. The CDR3 consists of 14 residues. Germline CDR1 and CDR2: LNHNV and YYDKDF (reference sequence). Here the CDR3 DNA reads TGTGCCACCAGCAGCCATCAACAGGGGAACACCATATATTTT. Protein sequence: CATSSHQQGNTIYF.

The V and J genes are TRBV11-2 and TRBJ2-5, with TRBD1 matching over 10 bases. Per the germline V gene, CDR1 is SGHAT and CDR2 is FQNNGV. Trimming took 4 bases from V and 2 from J; bases not matched to a gene: 7. CDR3 length equals 16 residues. For the CDR3, the DNA is TGTGCCAGCAGCTCCCTGGGACAGGGGACACAAGAGACCCAGTACTTC. Translation gives CASSSLGQGTQETQYF.

This CDR3 reads CASSPGTIALHPPYNEQFF. The CDR3 bases are TGTGCCAGCAGCCCAGGGACTATCGCGCTACACCCTCCCTACAATGAGCAGTTCTTC. The chain recombines TRBV14 with TRBJ2-1, with 7 bases matching TRBD2. This CDR3 contains 19 residues. Germline values: CDR1 SGHDN, CDR2 FVKESK. V was pared by 4 bases and J by 2 bases, with 17 bases of the junction left unmatched.

The J gene is TRBJ1-1, the V gene TRBV14; maybe TRBD1 (6 bases). Looked up from germline, CDR1 is SGHDN and CDR2 is FVKESK. This CDR3 comprises 13 residues. Trimming stripped 3 bases from V and 4 bases from J, with 9 bases between. CDR3 in amino acids: CASSQQGITEAFF. CDR3 bases: TGTGCCAGCAGCCAGCAGGGGATCACTGAAGCTTTCTTT.

This clone was counted once. The rearrangement uses TRBV9 and TRBJ2-3; 9 bases agree with TRBD2. The CDR3 length is 14 residues. Germline values: CDR1 SGDLS, CDR2 YYNGEE. V lost 4 bases and J lost 5; bases outside the gene matches: 5. In nucleotides, the CDR3 is TGTGCCAGCAGCATAGCGGGAGTGGGAGATACGCAGTATTTT. Translating gives CASSIAGVGDTQYF.

The genes are TRBV5-1 and TRBJ2-5, with TRBD2 matching over 14 bases. V was clipped by 3 bases and J by 2 bases; unmatched bases: 3. CDR1 is SGHRS and CDR2 is YFSETQ in the germline V gene. This CDR3 contains 16 residues. The CDR3 nucleotides are TGCGCCAGCAGCTCGGGACTAGCGGGGGATCAAGAGACCCAGTACTTC. It translates to CASSSGLAGDQETQYF.

The rearrangement joins TRBV6-1 to TRBJ2-5, with 11 bases aligning to TRBD1. The CDR3 loop spans 16 amino acids. Germline V gene data show CDR1 as MNHNS and CDR2 as SASEGT. The V and J ends lost 4 bases and 2 bases, in that order; junction bases with no gene match: 6. The CDR3 nucleotides read TGTGCCAGCAGTGCCCCACGGGACAGGGGGCAAGAGACCCAGTACTTC. As protein: CASSAPRDRGQETQYF.